The 5 T cell receptor beta chains listed next were all sequenced from one sample in a study of technical replicates of blood from a few donors. Using immunoSEQ multiplex PCR, the repertoire was profiled, and TCRdb retains in-frame clones only, with some absent. The repertoire includes 55,000 to 65,000 clones, roughly 90% of them detected once, and approximately 5% sits in the top ten. Sequencing was carried out using PBMCs. The receptors originated from a human donor in good health. Some clones in this sample may be carry-over from other donors' samples.

The chain carries TRBV6-5 and TRBJ1-3, with D maybe TRBD1 (5 bases). The germline CDR1 and CDR2 sequences are MNHEY and SVGAGI. Trimming pared 2 bases from V and 2 bases from J, leaving 10 bases between. The CDR3 sequence is 15 residues long. CDR3 sequence (DNA): TGTGCCAGCAGTTACCGGGGGGGGGCTGGAAACACCATATATTTT. Translated, it gives CASSYRGGAGNTIYF.

The rearrangement joins TRBV7-2 to TRBJ2-7, with 8 nucleotides matching TRBD1. CDR1 is SGHTA and CDR2 is FQGNSA in the germline V gene. Trimming removed 5 bases from V and 6 bases from J; junction bases left unmatched: 6. This CDR3 contains 13 residues. This chain's CDR3 is CASSGTGGFEQYF. The CDR3, as DNA: TGTGCCAGCAGCGGCACAGGGGGTTTCGAGCAGTACTTC.

This chain uses TRBV9 with TRBJ2-7; no firm D call. In germline, CDR1 is SGDLS, CDR2 YYNGEE. CDR3 size: 15 residues. Trimming stripped 0 bases from V and 2 bases from J, with 12 bases between. The CDR3 sequence: CASSVEPSVTYEQYF. In DNA, the CDR3 is TGTGCCAGCAGCGTAGAGCCCAGCGTCACCTACGAGCAGTACTTC.

This clone was seen just once. The chain recombines TRBV7-2 with TRBJ1-2; 8 nucleotides line up with TRBD1. With V trimmed by 2 bases and J by 4 bases, 9 bases remained unmatched. CDR3 length: 16 amino acids. Germline CDR1 reads SGHTA; CDR2 reads FQGNSA. The CDR3 DNA sequence: TGTGCCAGCAGCTTACAACCCGGACAGGGATTCTATGGCTACACCTTC. Translating gives CASSLQPGQGFYGYTF.

This sequence joins TRBV7-3 and TRBJ2-1, with 7 bases matching TRBD1. Trimming took 5 bases from V and 9 from J; bases not matched to a gene: 10. CDR1 and CDR2 (germline): SGHTA, FQGTGA. CDR3 length equals 14 residues. CDR3 loop: CASSNTNAGGEQFF. Written as DNA, the CDR3 is TGTGCCAGCAGCAATACGAACGCAGGGGGTGAGCAGTTCTTC.